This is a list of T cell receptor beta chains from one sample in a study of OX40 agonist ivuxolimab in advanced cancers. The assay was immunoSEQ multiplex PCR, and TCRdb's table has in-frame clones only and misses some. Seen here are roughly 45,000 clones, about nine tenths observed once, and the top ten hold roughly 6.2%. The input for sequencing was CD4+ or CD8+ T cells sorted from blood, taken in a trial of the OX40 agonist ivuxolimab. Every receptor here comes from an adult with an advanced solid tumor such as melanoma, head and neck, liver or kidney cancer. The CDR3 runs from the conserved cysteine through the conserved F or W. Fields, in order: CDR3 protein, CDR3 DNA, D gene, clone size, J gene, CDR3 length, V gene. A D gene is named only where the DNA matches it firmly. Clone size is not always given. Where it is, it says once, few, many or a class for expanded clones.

CDR3: CASSPALGTDSNQPQHF
DNA: TGTGCCAGCTCACCGGCGTTAGGTACAGATAGCAATCAGCCCCAGCATTTT
D: -
size: -
J: TRBJ1-5
length: 17
V: TRBV18

CDR3: CASGLFRVYTEAFF
DNA: TGTGCTAGTGGTTTGTTCAGGGTATATACTGAAGCTTTCTTT
D: -
size: -
J: TRBJ1-1
length: 14
V: TRBV12-5

CDR3: CASSQDSWGEQYF
DNA: TGCGCCAGCAGCCAAGATTCATGGGGCGAGCAGTACTTC
D: -
size: -
J: TRBJ2-7
length: 13
V: TRBV4-1

CDR3: CASSLVSTEAFF
DNA: TGTGCCAGCAGCTTGGTTAGCACTGAAGCTTTCTTT
D: -
size: -
J: TRBJ1-1
length: 12
V: TRBV5-8

CDR3: CASSLAPPGRGGSEAQYF
DNA: TGTGCCAGCAGCTTAGCCCCCCCAGGCAGGGGGGGATCTGAGGCCCAGTACTTC
D: -
size: -
J: TRBJ2-5
length: 18
V: TRBV11-2

CDR3: CASSAYSSSYNEQFF
DNA: TGTGCCAGCAGCGCTTATAGTAGCTCCTACAATGAGCAGTTCTTC
D: -
size: -
J: TRBJ2-1
length: 15
V: TRBV9

CDR3: CASSIGGQGTEAFF
DNA: TGTGCCAGTAGTATAGGTGGCCAGGGGACTGAAGCTTTCTTT
D: -
size: -
J: TRBJ1-1
length: 14
V: TRBV19

CDR3: CASSPNYRAGETQYF
DNA: TGTGCCAGCAGCCCCAACTACAGGGCCGGAGAGACCCAGTACTTC
D: -
size: -
J: TRBJ2-5
length: 15
V: TRBV7-6

CDR3: CAWSTGTGAYEQYF
DNA: TGTGCCTGGAGTACCGGGACAGGTGCCTACGAGCAGTACTTC
D: TRBD1
size: few
J: TRBJ2-7
length: 14
V: TRBV30

CDR3: CASRGPNSPLHF
DNA: TGTGCCAGCAGGGGCCCGAATTCACCCCTCCACTTT
D: -
size: -
J: TRBJ1-6
length: 12
V: TRBV7-2

CDR3: CAWSPDGNTGELFF
DNA: TGTGCCTGGAGTCCTGACGGGAACACCGGGGAGCTGTTTTTT
D: -
size: -
J: TRBJ2-2
length: 14
V: TRBV30

CDR3: CASSALGVGYGYTF
DNA: TGTGCCAGCTCGGCCCTGGGGGTGGGCTATGGCTACACCTTC
D: -
size: -
J: TRBJ1-2
length: 14
V: TRBV6-5

CDR3: CASSYLVTGFLNEQFF
DNA: TGTGCCAGCAGCTATTTGGTGACAGGGTTTTTGAATGAGCAGTTCTTC
D: TRBD1
size: -
J: TRBJ2-1
length: 16
V: TRBV7-8

CDR3: CASSTWTGLGKRDTEAFF
DNA: TGTGCCAGTAGTACATGGACAGGCCTGGGGAAGAGGGACACTGAAGCTTTCTTT
D: TRBD1
size: -
J: TRBJ1-1
length: 18
V: TRBV19

CDR3: CASSRTSGVYEQYF
DNA: TGTGCCAGCAGCCGGACTAGCGGGGTATACGAGCAGTACTTC
D: TRBD2
size: -
J: TRBJ2-7
length: 14
V: TRBV9

CDR3: CASRGEGPFSYEAFF
DNA: TGTGCCAGCAGGGGGGAAGGACCCTTCAGCTATGAAGCTTTCTTT
D: -
size: few
J: TRBJ1-1
length: 15
V: TRBV13

CDR3: CASSTRQGISYEQYF
DNA: TGTGCCAGTAGTACGCGACAGGGCATCTCCTACGAGCAGTACTTC
D: TRBD1
size: -
J: TRBJ2-7
length: 15
V: TRBV19

CDR3: CASSLTTGDYNEQFF
DNA: TGTGCCAGCAGCTTAACGACAGGGGACTACAATGAGCAGTTCTTC
D: TRBD1
size: -
J: TRBJ2-1
length: 15
V: TRBV7-9

CDR3: CASSFATPGLGANVLTF
DNA: TGTGCCAGCAGTTTTGCAACTCCCGGGTTGGGGGCCAACGTCCTGACTTTC
D: -
size: -
J: TRBJ2-6
length: 17
V: TRBV27

CDR3: CASSVPWYNEQFF
DNA: TGTGCCAGCAGTGTACCTTGGTACAATGAGCAGTTCTTC
D: -
size: -
J: TRBJ2-1
length: 13
V: TRBV28

CDR3: CASRPTWDGNTEAFF
DNA: TGTGCCAGCAGACCCACCTGGGACGGCAACACTGAAGCTTTCTTT
D: -
size: -
J: TRBJ1-1
length: 15
V: TRBV7-9

CDR3: CASSLASGQGYTQYF
DNA: TGTGCCAGCAGCTTGGCTTCGGGACAGGGGTATACGCAGTATTTT
D: TRBD1
size: -
J: TRBJ2-3
length: 15
V: TRBV5-6

CDR3: CASSSIRGQETQYF
DNA: TGTGCCAGCAGCTCCATCAGGGGGCAGGAGACCCAGTACTTC
D: TRBD1
size: -
J: TRBJ2-5
length: 14
V: TRBV5-6

CDR3: CASSESSFQETQYF
DNA: TGCGCCAGCAGTGAGTCTAGTTTTCAAGAGACCCAGTACTTC
D: -
size: -
J: TRBJ2-5
length: 14
V: TRBV10-1

CDR3: CASSAALAGGYNEQFF
DNA: TGTGCCAGCAGCGCCGCCTTAGCGGGGGGATACAATGAGCAGTTCTTC
D: TRBD2
size: -
J: TRBJ2-1
length: 16
V: TRBV9

CDR3: CAISESSYEQYF
DNA: TGTGCCATCAGTGAGTCTAGCTACGAGCAGTACTTC
D: -
size: -
J: TRBJ2-7
length: 12
V: TRBV10-3

CDR3: CASSGGFGNSPLHF
DNA: TGTGCCAGTAGTGGGGGATTTGGTAATTCACCCCTCCACTTT
D: -
size: -
J: TRBJ1-6
length: 14
V: TRBV19

CDR3: CASSLATGELFF
DNA: TGTGCCAGCAGCTTAGCCACCGGGGAGCTGTTTTTT
D: -
size: -
J: TRBJ2-2
length: 12
V: TRBV7-6

CDR3: CASSQGGGANVLTF
DNA: TGTGCCAGCAGCCAGGGCGGTGGGGCCAACGTCCTGACTTTC
D: -
size: -
J: TRBJ2-6
length: 14
V: TRBV11-2

CDR3: CASSQGVESGNTIYF
DNA: TGTGCCAGCAGCCAAGGAGTTGAGTCTGGAAACACCATATATTTT
D: -
size: -
J: TRBJ1-3
length: 15
V: TRBV14

CDR3: CASSLAGTEYEQYF
DNA: TGCGCCAGCAGCTTGGCGGGGACAGAATACGAGCAGTACTTC
D: TRBD1
size: -
J: TRBJ2-7
length: 14
V: TRBV5-1

CDR3: CASSTGYLKNIQYF
DNA: TGTGCCAGCAGTACAGGTTATCTCAAAAACATTCAGTACTTC
D: -
size: -
J: TRBJ2-4
length: 14
V: TRBV7-8

CDR3: CASGRGGYGYTF
DNA: TGTGCCAGCGGCCGGGGTGGTTATGGCTACACCTTC
D: -
size: -
J: TRBJ1-2
length: 12
V: TRBV6-5

CDR3: CASSLAVQPQHF
DNA: TGTGCCAGCAGCTTAGCGGTTCAGCCCCAGCATTTT
D: -
size: once
J: TRBJ1-5
length: 12
V: TRBV7-9

CDR3: CASSQGTWPQHF
DNA: TGTGCCAGCAGCCAGGGGACGTGGCCCCAGCATTTT
D: -
size: -
J: TRBJ1-5
length: 12
V: TRBV6-5

CDR3: CASSLLPGRAQYF
DNA: TGCGCCAGCAGCTTGTTGCCAGGGCGGGCGCAGTACTTC
D: -
size: -
J: TRBJ2-7
length: 13
V: TRBV5-1

CDR3: CATSRASFPGQFF
DNA: TGTGCCACCAGCAGAGCAAGTTTTCCGGGGCAGTTCTTC
D: -
size: -
J: TRBJ2-1
length: 13
V: TRBV15

CDR3: CASVNSNEQFF
DNA: TGTGCTAGCGTAAACTCGAATGAGCAGTTCTTC
D: -
size: few
J: TRBJ2-1
length: 11
V: TRBV12-5

CDR3: CASRGTGAQETQYF
DNA: TGCGCCAGCAGGGGGACAGGGGCGCAAGAGACCCAGTACTTC
D: TRBD1
size: once
J: TRBJ2-5
length: 14
V: TRBV5-1

CDR3: CASRPGQSLSPLHF
DNA: TGTGCCAGCAGACCGGGACAGTCCCTTTCACCCCTCCACTTT
D: TRBD1
size: -
J: TRBJ1-6
length: 14
V: TRBV6-5

CDR3: CSVEDKDPIYGYTF
DNA: TGCAGCGTTGAAGACAAGGACCCCATATATGGCTACACCTTC
D: -
size: -
J: TRBJ1-2
length: 14
V: TRBV29-1

CDR3: CASSDSSGGANEQFF
DNA: TGTGCCAGCAGTGACTCTAGCGGGGGGGCCAATGAGCAGTTCTTC
D: TRBD2
size: medium-sized
J: TRBJ2-1
length: 15
V: TRBV6-4

CDR3: CASSQWTSGGTSYNEQFF
DNA: TGCGCCAGCAGCCAGTGGACTAGCGGGGGGACCTCCTACAATGAGCAGTTCTTC
D: TRBD2
size: -
J: TRBJ2-1
length: 18
V: TRBV4-1

CDR3: CASSGAQTLAKNIQYF
DNA: TGTGCCAGCAGCGGTGCCCAGACACTAGCCAAAAACATTCAGTACTTC
D: -
size: -
J: TRBJ2-4
length: 16
V: TRBV5-6

CDR3: CASSLGSGGNQPQHF
DNA: TGTGCCAGCAGCTTGGGGAGTGGGGGCAATCAGCCCCAGCATTTT
D: -
size: -
J: TRBJ1-5
length: 15
V: TRBV5-6

CDR3: CASSHYSGTNQPQHF
DNA: TGCGCCAGCAGCCACTACTCAGGGACGAATCAGCCCCAGCATTTT
D: -
size: -
J: TRBJ1-5
length: 15
V: TRBV4-1

CDR3: CSVELVAGNTIYF
DNA: TGCAGCGTTGAACTTGTTGCTGGAAACACCATATATTTT
D: -
size: -
J: TRBJ1-3
length: 13
V: TRBV29-1

CDR3: CASRVQGSGNTIYF
DNA: TGTGCCAGCAGAGTACAGGGGTCTGGAAACACCATATATTTT
D: TRBD1
size: -
J: TRBJ1-3
length: 14
V: TRBV2

CDR3: CASSLTGTSYEQYF
DNA: TGCGCCAGCAGCCTCACCGGGACTAGCTACGAGCAGTACTTC
D: TRBD2
size: -
J: TRBJ2-7
length: 14
V: TRBV5-1

CDR3: CASSLEAGTYEQYF
DNA: TGTGCCAGCAGCTTAGAAGCGGGGACCTACGAGCAGTACTTC
D: TRBD2
size: once
J: TRBJ2-7
length: 14
V: TRBV7-8

CDR3: CASSSRGQGVLRGYTF
DNA: TGTGCCAGCAGCTCGCGGGGACAGGGGGTCTTGCGGGGCTACACCTTC
D: TRBD1
size: -
J: TRBJ1-2
length: 16
V: TRBV5-6

CDR3: CASSFSGAETQYF
DNA: TGTGCCAGTAGTTTCTCAGGGGCAGAGACCCAGTACTTC
D: -
size: -
J: TRBJ2-5
length: 13
V: TRBV19